This is a list of T cell receptor beta chains from one sample in a study of shared clonotypes between healthy human individuals. Sequencing was performed with immunoSEQ multiplex PCR; in TCRdb, only in-frame clones are kept and a portion is missing. The sample shows about 2.5 million clones, around 90% of them seen only once. The sample comprised naive CD4+ T cells from PBMCs. The receptors originated from a man aged 18 to 29 in good health. Some clones in this sample may be carry-over from other donors' samples. CDR3s include the opening cysteine and the closing phenylalanine or tryptophan. The order of the fields is clone size, D gene, V gene, J gene, CDR3 protein, CDR3 DNA. A D gene is named only where the DNA matches it firmly. Size is omitted from some rows. Given values are once, few, many or a class for expanded clones.

>-|-|TRBV21-1|TRBJ1-2
CASSKEDRNYGYTF
TGTGCCAGCAGCAAAGAGGACAGAAACTATGGCTACACCTTC
>-|-|TRBV28|TRBJ2-7
CASSLQGYEQYF
TGTGCCAGCAGTTTACAGGGGTACGAGCAGTACTTC
>-|-|TRBV19|TRBJ2-2
CASSSRVGELFF
TGTGCCAGTAGTTCCAGGGTCGGGGAGCTGTTTTTT
>-|TRBD1|TRBV6-1|TRBJ2-7
CASSGTVAYEQYF
TGTGCCAGCAGCGGGACAGTCGCCTACGAGCAGTACTTC
>-|-|TRBV7-2|TRBJ2-7
CASSHDMYEQYF
TGTGCCAGCAGCCACGACATGTACGAGCAGTACTTC
>-|TRBD2|TRBV29-1|TRBJ2-5
CSVEDPGRRGETQYF
TGCAGCGTTGAAGATCCCGGGAGGAGGGGAGAGACCCAGTACTTC
>-|-|TRBV6-5|TRBJ2-7
CASEMSGEQYF
TGTGCCAGTGAGATGAGTGGGGAGCAGTACTTC
>-|TRBD2|TRBV4-1|TRBJ2-1
CASRKTLAGVRNEQFF
TGCGCCAGCAGAAAAACACTAGCGGGAGTGAGGAATGAGCAGTTCTTC
>-|TRBD1|TRBV28|TRBJ2-1
CASRGQGSGGEQFF
TGTGCCAGCAGGGGACAGGGGTCCGGGGGTGAGCAGTTCTTC
>-|-|TRBV6-5|TRBJ2-7
CASSYSRTAPYEQYF
TGTGCCAGCAGTTACTCTAGGACTGCACCCTACGAGCAGTACTTC
>-|TRBD1|TRBV7-3|TRBJ1-1
CASSLQQGTEAFF
TGTGCCAGCAGCTTGCAACAGGGGACTGAAGCTTTCTTT
>-|TRBD1|TRBV30|TRBJ2-7
CAWSFLRDRVSDEQYF
TGTGCCTGGAGTTTCCTCCGGGACAGGGTATCCGACGAGCAGTACTTC
>-|-|TRBV7-2|TRBJ2-1
CASSRRQATSGEQFF
TGTGCCAGCAGTCGCCGACAGGCCACGTCCGGTGAGCAGTTCTTC
>-|-|TRBV27|TRBJ2-5
CASSPPGAPTSETQYF
TGTGCCAGCAGTCCTCCCGGGGCACCAACGTCGGAGACCCAGTACTTC
>-|-|TRBV6-6|TRBJ2-3
CASSYSSPLIADTQYF
TGTGCCAGCAGTTACTCTTCTCCACTTATTGCAGATACGCAGTATTTT
>-|TRBD1|TRBV18|TRBJ2-7
CASSPTTGSYEQYF
TGTGCCAGCTCACCGACGACAGGGTCCTACGAGCAGTACTTC
>-|-|TRBV7-2|TRBJ2-3
CASSEKGYTDTQYF
TGTGCCAGCAGCGAAAAGGGCTACACAGATACGCAGTATTTT
>-|-|TRBV6-5|TRBJ1-2
CASSYSRRNYGYTF
TGTGCCAGCAGTTACTCGCGGCGGAACTATGGCTACACCTTC
>-|TRBD1|TRBV4-1|TRBJ2-5
CASSERDRESETQYF
TGCGCCAGCAGCGAACGGGACAGGGAGAGCGAGACCCAGTACTTC
>-|-|TRBV30|TRBJ2-5
CAWTEGTWETQYF
TGTGCCTGGACGGAGGGAACTTGGGAGACCCAGTACTTC
>-|TRBD2|TRBV10-3|TRBJ2-7
CAISDPFGLAGGGGTYEQYF
TGTGCCATCAGTGATCCCTTTGGACTAGCGGGAGGAGGTGGGACTTACGAGCAGTACTTC
>-|TRBD2|TRBV10-3|TRBJ2-3
CAISERRRTSGSTDTQYF
TGTGCCATCAGTGAACGAAGGCGGACTAGCGGTAGCACAGATACGCAGTATTTT
>-|-|TRBV6-5|TRBJ2-5
CASGWVGETQYF
TGTGCCAGCGGATGGGTGGGAGAGACCCAGTACTTC
>-|-|TRBV19|TRBJ2-5
CASSNPGLETQYF
TGTGCCAGTAGTAATCCCGGGTTAGAGACCCAGTACTTC
>-|TRBD1|TRBV30|TRBJ1-5
CAWSPDRDQPQHF
TGTGCCTGGAGTCCGGACAGGGATCAGCCCCAGCATTTT
>-|-|TRBV6-1|TRBJ1-3
CASSEGPGASGNTIYF
TGTGCCAGCAGTGAAGGGCCGGGGGCGAGTGGAAACACCATATATTTT
>-|-|TRBV7-2|TRBJ2-5
CASSRQEETQYF
TGTGCCAGCAGCCGACAGGAAGAGACCCAGTACTTC
>-|-|TRBV4-2|TRBJ1-1
CASSQAGGVMNTEAFF
TGTGCCAGCAGCCAAGCGGGGGGGGTTATGAACACTGAAGCTTTCTTT
>-|TRBD1|TRBV28|TRBJ2-1
CASSPKLRFTGGAVNEQFF
TGTGCCAGCAGCCCAAAACTAAGGTTTACAGGGGGCGCTGTCAATGAGCAGTTCTTC
>-|TRBD2|TRBV15|TRBJ2-3
CATSRQLAGGSDTQYF
TGTGCCACCAGCAGGCAACTAGCGGGAGGGTCGGATACGCAGTATTTT
>-|-|TRBV6-5|TRBJ2-1
CASSWDLSRDEQFF
TGTGCCAGCAGTTGGGACTTAAGCCGGGATGAGCAGTTCTTC
>-|TRBD2|TRBV29-1|TRBJ2-7
CSVRTSGRLYEQYF
TGCAGCGTTCGGACTAGCGGGAGACTCTACGAGCAGTACTTC
>-|TRBD2|TRBV11-3|TRBJ2-7
CASSGRERGRDEQYF
TGTGCCAGCAGCGGCAGGGAGCGCGGGAGGGACGAGCAGTACTTC
>-|-|TRBV7-6|TRBJ2-2
CASGRVLSGTGELFF
TGTGCCAGCGGCAGGGTACTTTCGGGCACCGGGGAGCTGTTTTTT
>-|-|TRBV7-3|TRBJ1-2
CASSANRDNGYTF
TGTGCCAGCAGTGCCAATCGGGACAATGGCTACACCTTC
>-|TRBD1|TRBV19|TRBJ2-1
CASSGQGLGEQFF
TGTGCCAGTAGTGGACAGGGATTAGGGGAGCAGTTCTTC
>once|-|TRBV5-4|TRBJ1-1
CASRAGAGEGAEAFF
TGTGCCAGCAGGGCCGGGGCAGGGGAGGGGGCTGAAGCTTTCTTT
>-|-|TRBV28|TRBJ1-2
CASSLGGGYTF
TGTGCCAGCAGTCTGGGGGGCGGCTACACCTTC
>-|-|TRBV27|TRBJ2-2
CASSLQGYTGELFF
TGTGCCAGCAGTTTACAGGGTTATACCGGGGAGCTGTTTTTT
>-|TRBD2|TRBV11-1|TRBJ2-7
CASSLELAGGPYEQYF
TGTGCCAGCAGCTTAGAGCTAGCGGGAGGGCCTTACGAGCAGTACTTC
>-|-|TRBV7-9|TRBJ2-7
CASRDRFSYEQYF
TGTGCCAGCAGAGACAGGTTTTCCTACGAGCAGTACTTC
>-|-|TRBV21-1|TRBJ2-7
CASSSRAGGLLDEQYF
TGTGCCAGCAGCTCTCGAGCGGGAGGGCTTCTCGACGAGCAGTACTTC